This TCR beta chain was captured by sequencing in a study of human T cells and chemical hapten exposure. TCRdb reanalysed the RACE reads using MiXCR and keeps one entry per CDR3 protein. The sample shows roughly 120,000 distinct CDR3 sequences, about 12% of them seen only once. Trimming cost V 6 bases and J 5 bases, with 9 bases left between them. The CDR3 length is 12 residues. The time point here: patch test 1, 2 weeks after DPC sensitization. The treatment here: therapeutic diphenylcyclopropenone sensitization with weekly scalp DPC. Ahead of applying each patch test, blood was sampled. This clonotype came up a few times.

The origin of this receptor is a woman in her 50s with alopecia areata. Some clones in this sample may be carry-over from other donors' samples. The specimen was whole blood, collected in connection with sensitization to the hapten diphenylcyclopropenone (DPC). V usage is TRBV12-3 or TRBV12-4 and J usage is TRBJ2-3; no definite D call. In nucleotides, the CDR3 is TGTGCCAGCAGCCTTAGTCAAGATACGCAGTATTTT. This encodes CASSLSQDTQYF.